The 10 T cell receptor beta chains given below trace back to one sample, sequenced in a study of prognosis after radiotherapy for stage I lung cancer. From genomic DNA, TCR beta CDR3 was amplified by two-round multiplex PCR. For every TRBV and TRBJ gene, a specific primer was used in first-round PCR. TCRdb passed the multiplex PCR reads through MiXCR, listing each CDR3 protein once. This sample has 12,000 or so distinct CDR3 sequences, with about 35% found just once. The specimen comprised PBMCs, sampled before or after stereotactic body radiation therapy (not recorded which). The receptors were sampled from a donor older than 45 with non-small cell lung cancer.

This clonotype appeared many times. The rearrangement uses TRBV4-2 and TRBJ2-2, with 8 nucleotides matching TRBD1. The V and J ends lost 4 bases and 9 bases, in that order; junction bases with no gene match: 10. The CDR3 is made up of 15 amino acids. Germline CDR1 reads LGHNA; CDR2 reads YNFKEQ. In nucleotides, the CDR3 is TGTGCCAGCAGCCTGTCAGGGGGCGAGGGGAGGGAGCTGTTTTTT. This gives the protein CASSLSGGEGRELFF.

This clonotype was seen at least ten times. The rearrangement uses TRBV24-1 and TRBJ1-2; 8 bases are a match to TRBD1. The junction had 8 bases not matched to a gene; V was cut back by 10 bases and J by 8 bases. The germline CDR1 and CDR2 sequences are KGHDR and SFDVKD. The CDR3 is 12 amino acids. The CDR3 reads CATQDRVGGYTF. In nucleotides, the CDR3 is TGTGCCACTCAGGACAGGGTGGGCGGCTACACCTTC.

This clonotype was counted many times. The genes are TRBV19 and TRBJ2-1; 9 bases line up with TRBD1. The CDR3 extends over 16 amino acids. CDR1 is LNHDA, CDR2 SQIVND, per germline (reference sequence). J was trimmed by 6 bases and V by 2 bases; bases with no gene match: 8. The CDR3 loop reads CASSIIMGQGGNEQFF. CDR3 bases: TGTGCCAGTAGTATAATAATGGGACAGGGAGGCAATGAGCAGTTCTTC.

V usage is TRBV9 and J usage is TRBJ2-7; D tentatively reads TRBD1 or TRBD2 (6 bases each). Trimming removed 6 bases at V and 3 bases at J, with 16 bases between. The V gene's germline CDR1 is SGDLS and CDR2 YYNGEE. This CDR3 is built from 14 residues. CDR3 sequence (DNA): TGTGCCAGCAACCAACAGGGAGCGGGCTACGAGCAGTACTTC. Protein sequence: CASNQQGAGYEQYF.

This clonotype rates as medium-sized. This sequence joins TRBV13 and TRBJ2-7, with D maybe TRBD1 (5 bases). Trimming shortened V by 4 bases and J by 0 bases, and 16 bases separated the two germline ends. The germline V gene has CDR1 PRHDT and CDR2 FYEKMQ (reference sequence). CDR3 size: 16 residues. The CDR3 spells CASSSHLGQGSYEQYF. CDR3 sequence (DNA): TGTGCCAGCAGCTCCCACCTAGGGCAGGGCTCCTACGAGCAGTACTTC.

Many counts were recorded for this clonotype. The V and J genes are TRBV10-2 and TRBJ2-1, with a possible D match to TRBD2 (5 bases). The CDR3 runs 15 residues. Germline CDR1 reads WSHSY; CDR2 reads SAAADI. The V end lost 8 bases, the J end lost 4 bases, and 18 bases lay between the germline ends. CDR3 in amino acids: CASGVGGYSYNEQFF. The CDR3 DNA follows: TGCGCCAGCGGAGTAGGAGGATATAGTTACAATGAGCAGTTCTTC.

Concerning this clonotype: This likely comes from a read error, as the CDR3 has no conserved phenylalanine or tryptophan at its end. This chain connects TRBV6-1 to TRBJ1-6; perhaps TRBD1 as D (6 bases). Between the trimmed V and J ends, which lost 6 bases and 4 bases, there was a span of 25 bases. CDR1 MNHNS and CDR2 SASEGT come from the germline V gene. The CDR3 contains 19 residues. The CDR3 bases are TGTGCCAGCAGCAAGGCAGGGGACCGAATCCCGCCGTATAATTCACCCCTCCACTCT. Translated: CASSKAGDRIPPYNSPLHS.

The chain recombines TRBV6-2 or TRBV6-3 with TRBJ2-1, with D possibly TRBD2 on 6 matching bases. V gave up 6 bases and J gave up 0 bases, with 21 bases separating them. The CDR3 consists of 18 residues. Germline CDR1 is MNHEY and CDR2 is SVGEGT. CDR3 DNA sequence: TGTGCCAGCAGGGAGGGGCAACTAGTCTCAAGCTCCTACAATGAGCAGTTCTTC. It codes for CASREGQLVSSSYNEQFF.

As concerns this clonotype: An end of the junction does not agree with germline; a read error may underlie this. This chain links TRBV6-1 with TRBJ2-5; the match to TRBD2 covers 7 bases. The CDR3 runs 15 residues. CDR1 and CDR2 from the germline V gene are MNHNS and SASEGT. In nucleotides, the CDR3 is TGTGCCAGAGGAGATGGGGGGGGTATCCAAGAGACACAGTACTTC. Encoded protein: CARGDGGGIQETQYF.

This clonotype was recorded many times. J is TRBJ2-5 and V is TRBV7-9; no clear D. With 1 base removed from V and 2 bases from J, the gap between germline ends came to 8 bases. This CDR3 region has 14 residues. The germline V gene has CDR1 SEHNR and CDR2 FQNEAQ (reference sequence). CDR3 residues: CASSLGQVQETQYF. DNA for the CDR3: TGTGCCAGCAGCTTAGGGCAGGTGCAAGAGACCCAGTACTTC.